These T cell receptor beta chains were read from a single sample in a study of T-cell reconstitution after alpha-beta-depleted transplantation in children. TCRdb analysed the PCR reads with MiXCR anew, one entry per CDR3 protein. The sample gives 330,000 or so distinct CDR3 sequences, under 13% of which show up once; approximately 2.3% is in the top ten. The sequenced sample was PBMCs from the stem cell graft donor, obtained from the stem cell graft. The receptors originated from a human donor who donated a stem cell graft to a child with acute lymphoblastic leukemia. The CDR3 runs from the conserved cysteine through the conserved F or W. Each record gives: V gene, clone size, D gene, J gene, CDR3 protein, CDR3 DNA. The D gene is left open where the match is weak. Expanded clones get a size class; other rows say once, few or many, or leave the size out.

TRBV20-1	NA	NA	TRBJ1-4	CSASPPRGEKLFF	TGCAGTGCTAGTCCCCCTCGGGGGGAAAAACTGTTTTTT
TRBV20-1	NA	TRBD2	TRBJ2-2	CSASTSGNTGELFF	TGCAGTGCTTCTACTAGCGGGAACACCGGGGAGCTGTTTTTT
TRBV7-9	few	NA	TRBJ2-7	CASSSRGGSGIGGSYEQYF	TGTGCCAGCAGCTCTCGAGGGGGTTCGGGGATAGGGGGGTCCTACGAGCAGTACTTC
TRBV10-3	few	TRBD2	TRBJ2-1	CAIRAGGTYNEQFF	TGTGCCATCAGGGCGGGAGGGACCTACAATGAGCAGTTCTTC
TRBV12-3/TRBV12-4	NA	NA	TRBJ2-3	CASRGKGRHTDTQYF	TGTGCCAGCAGGGGGAAGGGCCGGCACACAGATACGCAGTATTTT
TRBV29-1	many	TRBD1	TRBJ1-5	CSPERGTGCSNQPQHF	TGCAGCCCGGAGAGAGGGACAGGGTGTAGCAATCAGCCCCAGCATTTT
TRBV5-1	NA	NA	TRBJ1-4	CASSLGQLEKLFF	TGCGCCAGCAGCTTGGGACAGTTAGAAAAACTGTTTTTT
TRBV4-2	many	TRBD2	TRBJ2-1	CASSQDAGLANEQFF	TGTGCCAGCAGCCAAGATGCCGGACTAGCGAATGAGCAGTTCTTC
TRBV5-5	few	NA	TRBJ2-7	CASSVAGKGRSYEQYF	TGTGCCAGCAGCGTAGCTGGGAAAGGGAGGTCCTACGAGCAGTACTTC
TRBV12-3/TRBV12-4	NA	NA	TRBJ1-2	CASSSRDGANYGYTF	TGTGCCAGCAGTTCTCGGGACGGAGCTAACTATGGCTACACCTTC
TRBV4-1	few	NA	TRBJ1-5	CASSQGVARGNQPQHF	TGCGCCAGCAGCCAAGGGGTCGCGCGCGGCAATCAGCCCCAGCATTTT
TRBV4-1	many	TRBD1	TRBJ1-6	CASSLDRGSSPLHF	TGCGCCAGCAGCTTAGACAGGGGTAGTTCACCCCTCCACTTT
TRBV6-2/TRBV6-3	NA	NA	TRBJ2-2	CASSYFSRETGELFF	TGTGCCAGCAGTTACTTCAGCCGGGAGACCGGGGAGCTGTTTTTT
TRBV7-2	NA	TRBD1	TRBJ2-5	CASSLRGLEETQYF	TGTGCCAGCAGCCTCAGGGGGCTGGAAGAGACCCAGTACTTC
TRBV7-3	many	NA	TRBJ1-6	CASSTRTDSPLHF	TGTGCCAGCAGCACCCGGACAGATTCACCCCTCCACTTT
TRBV20-1	few	TRBD1	TRBJ1-6	CSARGKTGINSPLHF	TGCAGTGCTAGAGGGAAGACAGGGATTAATTCACCCCTCCACTTT
TRBV19	once	TRBD1	TRBJ2-1	CASSFDRDPYNEQFF	TGTGCCAGTAGTTTCGACAGGGATCCCTACAATGAGCAGTTCTTC
TRBV4-1	few	NA	TRBJ2-1	CASSQDPSGLLQLNISYNEQFF	TGCGCCAGCAGCCAAGATCCGTCGGGACTCCTACAATTAAACATCTCCTACAATGAGCAGTTCTTC
TRBV2	few	TRBD2	TRBJ2-1	CASSEALGASGAVTSSYNEQFF	TGTGCCAGCAGTGAAGCGCTTGGGGCTAGCGGGGCCGTAACGAGCTCCTACAATGAGCAGTTCTTC
TRBV29-1	many	NA	TRBJ2-1	CSVDHHGARLNEQFF	TGCAGCGTTGATCACCACGGGGCTAGGCTAAACGAGCAGTTCTTC
TRBV28	NA	NA	TRBJ1-2	CASSNLPGSYGYTF	TGTGCCAGCAGTAACCTGCCAGGGTCCTATGGCTACACCTTC
TRBV5-1	few	NA	TRBJ2-7	CASSLVGEILDEQYF	TGCGCCAGCAGCTTGGTGGGGGAAATTTTGGACGAGCAGTACTTC
TRBV6-2/TRBV6-3	NA	TRBD1	TRBJ2-7	CASRASGGSHEQYF	TGTGCCAGCAGGGCCTCAGGGGGCTCCCACGAGCAGTACTTC
TRBV7-6	NA	NA	TRBJ1-1	CASSSRVSEAFF	TGTGCCAGCAGCTCACGAGTGAGTGAAGCTTTCTTT
TRBV10-3	few	TRBD2	TRBJ2-1	CAISEEGLADPAYNEQFF	TGTGCCATCAGTGAGGAGGGCCTAGCGGATCCCGCCTACAATGAGCAGTTCTTC
TRBV18	few	TRBD1	TRBJ2-3	CASSRTGRSTDTQYF	TGTGCCAGCTCACGGACAGGGAGAAGCACAGATACGCAGTATTTT
TRBV29-1	many	NA	TRBJ2-3	CSVEDPRALVTQYF	TGCAGCGTTGAAGATCCCCGGGCCCTAGTTACGCAGTATTTT